This T cell receptor beta chain is from a study of T cells in Graves' hyperthyroidism and ophthalmopathy. Whole-study context: The blood sample was taken at first diagnosis, before treatment began. Findings and caveats of the study: In blood, most of the thyroid clonotypes expanded above 0.001 were also present.

There are 12 residues in the CDR3. V lost 8 bases and J 3 bases, leaving 11 bases between the germline ends. Germline lookup yields CDR1 KGHSH and CDR2 LQKENI. In this sample, this clonotype turned up a few times. Its antigen is not known. The investigators amplified TCR beta CDR3 regions from RNA transcripts. HTBI primers drove first-round RT-PCR of the TCR CDR3. TCRdb ran MiXCR on the multiplex PCR reads and lists one entry per CDR3 protein. This sample has a few hundred thousand distinct CDR3 sequences, with approximately 15% found just once. Clinical symptoms, serum thyroxine and TRAb, thyroid ultrasound and orbital computed tomography were used for the diagnoses.

The TCR was taken from a woman in her forties with Graves' ophthalmopathy. This chain joins TRBV18 and TRBJ2-7; no clear D gene. The sample consisted of blood. CDR3 protein: CASGNWGYEQYF. DNA of the CDR3: TGTGCCAGCGGGAATTGGGGCTACGAGCAGTACTTC.